The clone carrying this T cell receptor (beta chain) has a single count. As yet, its antigen is unknown. This sample is drawn from a study of blood T cells in healthy people across ages. Overall study results and limits: Diversity was higher, and naive CD4+ cells more numerous, in long-lived donors than in aged donors.

Next came a second PCR, run for 7 to 11 cycles, which used a sample-barcoded 5' primer along with a J-beta primer mix. TCRdb redid the calling of the 5' RACE reads with MiXCR, one entry per CDR3 protein. The table has roughly 800,000 distinct CDR3 sequences, roughly 64% seen once. Per the germline V gene, CDR1 is SGDLS and CDR2 is YYNGEE. The CDR3 is 14 residues long. The specimen was blood. This rearrangement joins TRBV9 to TRBJ2-7, with D tentatively TRBD1 (5 bases). The end of the DNA aligns better with TRBJ2-4, so the J call may be wrong. This receptor was taken from a man younger than 45 in good health. As DNA, the CDR3 is TGTGCCAGCAGCGTGACAGTGGATCATAACATTCAGTACTTC. It yields the protein CASSVTVDHNIQYF.